Following are 13 T cell receptor beta chains from one sample sequenced in a study of blood T cell repertoires in COVID-19. Profiling relied on immunoSEQ multiplex PCR, and the TCRdb table lists in-frame clones only, not all of them. The sample lists over 120,000 clones; roughly 82% were seen once. Material for sequencing was peripheral blood. Source of these receptors: a man between 60 and 75 years old with active or convalescent COVID-19.

This chain joins TRBV15 and TRBJ1-2; the D is unclear. Germline V gene sequence: CDR1 LNHNV, CDR2 YYDKDF (reference sequence). Trimming left V 8 bases short and J 4 bases short, with 20 bases between. CDR3 size: 15 residues. The CDR3 DNA reads as TGTGCCACCTCAAACGGTTTTAATCCCCTCTATGGCTACACCTTC. Translated, it gives CATSNGFNPLYGYTF.

The chain carries TRBV11-3 and TRBJ1-2; tentative D call: TRBD1 (5 bases). The CDR3 runs to 17 residues. Between the trimmed V and J ends, which lost 1 base and 0 bases, there was a span of 15 bases. Germline V lookup: CDR1 SGHNT, CDR2 YENEEA. CDR3 sequence reads: CASSLGSGPLSNYGYTF. CDR3 nucleotide sequence: TGTGCCAGCAGCTTAGGTTCAGGGCCTCTGTCTAACTATGGCTACACCTTC.

The chain joins TRBV19 to TRBJ1-1; D remains unclear. V was shortened by 5 bases and J by 3 bases, with 13 bases between the two germline ends. The germline CDR1 and CDR2 sequences are LNHDA and SQIVND (reference sequence). CDR3 length: 14 amino acids. CDR3 nucleotide sequence: TGTGCCAGTAGTCTGCCAGATACCTACACTGAAGCTTTCTTT. Protein sequence: CASSLPDTYTEAFF.

The V and J genes are TRBV11-2 and TRBJ2-1, with TRBD2 matching over 10 bases. CDR1 is SGHAT, CDR2 FQNNGV, per germline. The V gene end was trimmed by 5 bases and the J gene end by 7 bases; junction bases not matched to a gene: 8. The CDR3 is 15 residues long. Here the CDR3 DNA reads TGTGCCAGCAGCCCCAGCGGGGGGGAGGAAAATGAGCAGTTCTTC. Amino acids: CASSPSGGEENEQFF.

The rearrangement uses TRBV5-1 and TRBJ1-2; D is unclear. Germline V gene sequence: CDR1 SGHRS, CDR2 YFSETQ. The V end was cut by 0 bases, the J end by 0 bases, with 12 bases between. This CDR3 contains 16 residues. CDR3 sequence reads: CASSLAGEIANYGYTF. In DNA form, the CDR3 reads TGCGCCAGCAGCTTGGCCGGGGAAATAGCTAACTATGGCTACACCTTC.

The rearrangement uses TRBV21-1 and TRBJ1-4. TRBV21-1 is a pseudogene locus. The CDR3 totals 17 residues. CDR3 protein: CASSKSTCQGGGEKLFF. CDR3 bases: TGTGCCAGCAGCAAAAGCACTTGCCAGGGAGGAGGTGAAAAACTGTTTTTT.

The chain carries TRBV10-2 and TRBJ1-4, with TRBD1 matching 9 bases. V lost 2 bases and J lost 5; bases outside the gene matches: 3. CDR1 and CDR2 (germline): WSHSY, SAAADI. This CDR3 is 15 amino acids long. The CDR3 coding sequence is TGCGCCAGCAGTGAGATTGGGACAGGGAATGAAAAACTGTTTTTT. This translates into CASSEIGTGNEKLFF.

The chain links TRBV21-1 to TRBJ2-1; TRBD1, the table's D call, was not compared with the DNA. TRBV21-1 is a documented pseudogene. CDR3 length: 14 residues. The CDR3 nucleotides are TGTGCCAGCAGCAAGCCACAGGGGGAAGGGGAGCAGTTCTTC. Translating gives CASSKPQGEGEQFF.

This sequence joins TRBV7-2 and TRBJ2-2, with D perhaps TRBD2 (5 bases). Looked up from germline, CDR1 is SGHTA and CDR2 is FQGNSA. Trimming stripped 1 base from V and 4 bases from J, with 10 bases between. The CDR3 extends over 15 amino acids. In DNA form, the CDR3 reads TGTGCCAGCAGCTTAGGCGGGTTCAGCACCGGGGAGCTGTTTTTT. This sequence encodes CASSLGGFSTGELFF.

Here the CDR3 reads CASSPGLADPYNEQFF. The CDR3 region has the DNA TGTGCCAGCAGCCCAGGACTAGCGGACCCCTACAATGAGCAGTTCTTC. This chain connects TRBV11-2 to TRBJ2-1, with 10 bases that match TRBD2. Germline V CDR1 and CDR2: SGHAT, FQNNGV. The CDR3 length is 16 residues. J lost 2 bases, V lost 5 bases, and 6 bases had no gene match.

The V call is TRBV5-3, the J call TRBJ2-7; 13 bases map to TRBD2. TRBV5-3 is flagged as an ORF with uncertain function. Trimming took 4 bases from V and 3 from J; bases not matched to a gene: 13. This CDR3 is built from 18 residues. CDR3 in amino acids: CARSPPGLAGLFYYEQYV. As DNA, the CDR3 is TGTGCCAGAAGCCCCCCGGGACTAGCGGGACTCTTTTACTACGAGCAGTACGTC.

J is TRBJ1-3 and V is TRBV6-5; tentatively, D is TRBD1 (6 bases). The V and J ends lost 6 bases and 2 bases respectively, with 14 bases between them. The CDR3 extends over 15 amino acids. Germline assignment: CDR1 MNHEY and CDR2 SVGAGI. The chain's CDR3 is CASSLGGATGNTIYF. The DNA for the CDR3 is TGTGCCAGCAGCCTCGGGGGGGCAACTGGAAACACCATATATTTT.

V gene TRBV10-1 combines with J gene TRBJ2-5; no firm D call. There are 15 residues in the CDR3. Trimming stripped 3 bases from V and 5 bases from J, with 16 bases between. The germline gives CDR1 WNHNN, CDR2 SYGVQD (reference sequence). The CDR3 loop reads CASSDEASPAETQYF. The CDR3 DNA follows: TGCGCCAGCAGTGATGAAGCTTCCCCCGCCGAGACCCAGTACTTC.